This TCR beta chain appears in the sequencing data of a study of blood T cell repertoires in COVID-19. As for the study in general: Donors in the United States, Italy and Spain gave samples during acute or convalescent COVID-19. From T cells, B-cell-depleted T cells, or PBMCs came the material, which was cDNA or gDNA.

Clones were sequenced by immunoSEQ multiplex PCR, and TCRdb holds only the in-frame ones, with some missing. The sample consists of fewer than 95,000 clones, around 90% of them appearing once. In regard to this clone: The junction and the germline gene differ at one end; a read error may be behind it.

Sequencing was performed on peripheral blood. This sequence originates from a woman older than 75 with acute or convalescent COVID-19.

The CDR3 DNA reads as TGTGCTAGCAGCTTGGGACTAGGAAACACCGGGGAGCTGTTTTTT. It is translated as CASSLGLGNTGELFF. The chain combines TRBV7-7 with TRBJ2-2; 8 nucleotides line up with TRBD2. Germline lookup yields CDR1 SSHAT and CDR2 FNYEAQ (reference sequence). The length of the CDR3 is 15 residues.